The clone carrying this TCR beta chain was seen many times. This sample was included in a study of T-cell reconstitution after alpha-beta-depleted transplantation in children. As it was prepared, the TCRbeta library received unique molecular identifiers. MiXCR, run by TCRdb on the PCR reads, gives a single entry per CDR3 protein. In the table there are around 600,000 distinct CDR3 sequences, about 15% of which are singletons. This CDR3 is 16 amino acids long. V lost 4 bases and J lost 0; bases outside the gene matches: 5. The germline V gene has CDR1 SGHDN and CDR2 FVKESK. Here the sequenced sample was PBMCs from the stem cell graft donor, taken from the stem cell graft. The V gene is TRBV14, the J gene TRBJ2-1, with TRBD1 matching 8 bases. The receptor comes from a human donor who donated a stem cell graft to a child with acute myeloid leukemia. The CDR3 here is CASSPGTGRSYNEQFF. For the CDR3, the DNA is TGTGCCAGCAGCCCCGGGACAGGCCGCTCCTACAATGAGCAGTTCTTC.